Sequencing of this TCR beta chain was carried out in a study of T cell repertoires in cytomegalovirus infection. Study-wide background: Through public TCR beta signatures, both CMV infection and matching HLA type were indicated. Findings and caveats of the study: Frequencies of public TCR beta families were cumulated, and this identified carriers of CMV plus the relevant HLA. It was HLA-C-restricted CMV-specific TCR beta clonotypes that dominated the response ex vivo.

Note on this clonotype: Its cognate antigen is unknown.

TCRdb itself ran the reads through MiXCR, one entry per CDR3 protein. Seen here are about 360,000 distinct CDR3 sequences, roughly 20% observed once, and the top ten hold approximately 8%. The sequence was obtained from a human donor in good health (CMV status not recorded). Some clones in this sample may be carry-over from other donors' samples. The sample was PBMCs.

CDR3 DNA: TGTGCCAGCAGGACTAGCGGCGCCTACGAGCAGTACTTC. The encoded protein is CASRTSGAYEQYF. The chain links TRBV11-2 to TRBJ2-7; 9 nucleotides line up with TRBD2. The germline gives CDR1 SGHAT, CDR2 FQNNGV. CDR3 length equals 13 residues. Trimming cost V 6 bases and J 2 bases; bases outside gene matches: 2.